The next 26 T cell receptor beta chains were all read from a single sample in a study of identical twins. Each CDR3 protein gets one entry after TCRdb re-called the 5' RACE reads with MiXCR. Of around 250,000 distinct CDR3 sequences listed, roughly 12% are singletons. These data also featured in a second study, about yellow fever vaccine responses in identical twins.

Sequenced: memory (CD45RO+) T cells sorted from blood. Every receptor here comes from a woman in her late teens or twenties in good health.

This clonotype has a count of ten or more. The genes are TRBV6-1 and TRBJ2-3; D may be TRBD1 (5 bases). The V end was cut by 6 bases, the J end by 0 bases, with 13 bases between. Germline CDR1 and CDR2: MNHNS and SASEGT. CDR3 size: 15 residues. This CDR3 is CASSLYRQSTDTQYF. The CDR3 coding sequence is TGTGCCAGCAGCCTTTATCGACAGAGCACAGATACGCAGTATTTT.

DNA for the CDR3: TGTGCCAGCAGTTTAGGGACCTCTGGGAGTGAGCAGTTCTTC. It encodes CASSLGTSGSEQFF. This chain connects TRBV6-5 to TRBJ2-1; TRBD1 or TRBD2 may be the D gene (5 bases each). From germline, CDR1 is MNHEY and CDR2 SVGAGI. The ends were cut back, 4 bases at V and 9 bases at J, with 16 bases in the middle. The CDR3 has 14 amino acids.

J is TRBJ2-3 and V is TRBV5-5, with 10 bases that match TRBD1. The CDR3 totals 16 residues. Per germline, CDR1 SGHKS and CDR2 YYEKEE (reference sequence). V was clipped by 3 bases and J by 0 bases; unmatched bases: 4. The CDR3 protein is CASSSGQGGSTDTQYF. The CDR3 DNA follows: TGTGCCAGCAGCTCTGGACAGGGGGGGAGCACAGATACGCAGTATTTT.

The chain combines TRBV6-1 with TRBJ2-1; TRBD2 aligns across 16 bases. This CDR3 comprises 13 residues. Trimming at V came to 9 bases and at J to 14 bases, leaving 7 bases not matched to a gene. Per the germline V gene, CDR1 is MNHNS and CDR2 is SASEGT. In DNA, the CDR3 is TGTGCCAGTGAGGGACTAGCGGGGGGGCCGGAGTTCTTC. It specifies CASEGLAGGPEFF.

The chain links TRBV6-6 to TRBJ2-7; D is uncertain. V was cut by 5 bases and J by 9 bases, with 11 bases left in between. The CDR3 runs 11 residues. Germline CDR1 and CDR2: MNHNY and SVGAGI (reference sequence). The CDR3 sequence: CASSQAFGQYF. The CDR3 bases are TGTGCCAGCAGTCAGGCTTTTGGGCAGTACTTC.

This clonotype has ten or more counts. The chain joins TRBV4-1 to TRBJ2-1; no clear D gene. The CDR3 totals 11 residues. The ends were cut back, 0 bases at V and 10 bases at J, with 4 bases in the middle. From germline, CDR1 is MGHRA and CDR2 YSYEKL. CDR3 region: CASSQEDEQFF. The CDR3 DNA follows: TGCGCCAGCAGCCAAGAGGACGAGCAGTTCTTC.

This clonotype was found many times. V gene TRBV12-3 or TRBV12-4 combines with J gene TRBJ2-3, with 10 bases aligning to TRBD2. There are 16 residues in the CDR3. V gave up 3 bases and J gave up 1 base; unmatched junction bases: 4. CDR3 sequence reads: CASSFFLAGGTDTQYF. The DNA of the CDR3 is TGTGCCAGCAGTTTTTTCCTAGCGGGGGGCACAGATACGCAGTATTTT.

This clonotype has only a few counts. This CDR3 is CASSLYRAGQPQHF. The CDR3 DNA reads TGTGCCAGCAGTTTATACAGGGCGGGTCAGCCCCAGCATTTT. The chain has TRBV12-3 or TRBV12-4 and TRBJ1-5; weak D call: TRBD1 (6 bases). This CDR3 region has 14 residues. V was clipped by 2 bases and J by 6 bases, with 11 bases between them.

The J gene is TRBJ2-3, the V gene TRBV6-2 or TRBV6-3; D gene uncertain. V lost 6 bases to trimming and J lost 5 bases, with 9 bases between them. Germline values: CDR1 MNHEY, CDR2 SVGEGT. CDR3 size: 12 residues. CDR3 sequence reads: CASRIGGDTQYF. The CDR3 nucleotides are TGTGCCAGCAGAATCGGTGGAGATACGCAGTATTTT.

This clonotype was recorded a few times. The rearrangement uses TRBV3-1 and TRBJ1-3; D gene ambiguous. Trimming shortened V by 3 bases and J by 0 bases, and 6 bases separated the two germline ends. This CDR3 contains 14 residues. The V gene's germline CDR1 is LGHDT and CDR2 YNNKEL (reference sequence). The CDR3 sequence: CASSQGYSGNTIYF. DNA for the CDR3: TGTGCCAGCAGCCAGGGGTACTCTGGAAACACCATATATTTT. Full variable domain (outside the CDR3, taken from reference TRBV3-1 and TRBJ1-3): DTAVSQTPKYLVTQMGNDKSIKCEQNLGHDTMYWYKQDSKKFLKIMFSYNNKELIINETVPNRFSPKSPDKAHLNLHINSLELGDSAVYFCASSQGYSGNTIYFGEGSWLTVV.

Ten or more counts support this clonotype. The rearrangement joins TRBV6-2 or TRBV6-3 to TRBJ2-3; perhaps TRBD1 as D (5 bases). Trimming took 2 bases from V and 6 from J, leaving 6 bases between them. The CDR3 has 12 residues. Germline values: CDR1 MNHEY, CDR2 SVGEGT. CDR3 in amino acids: CASSYAGDTQYF. As DNA, the CDR3 is TGTGCCAGCAGTTACGCAGGGGATACGCAGTATTTT.

V and J are TRBV20-1 and TRBJ2-7; maybe TRBD1 (5 bases). The length of the CDR3 is 13 residues. Germline CDR1 DFQATT, CDR2 SNEGSKA (reference sequence). V shed 6 bases and J shed 3 bases, with 15 bases lying between them. CDR3 residues: CSAVGQNYYEQYF. The CDR3 DNA sequence: TGCAGTGCCGTCGGACAAAACTACTACGAGCAGTACTTC.

In this sample, this clonotype turned up many times. This chain links TRBV10-3 with TRBJ1-1, with a possible D match to TRBD1 (5 bases). This CDR3 contains 11 residues. Germline V gene lookup returns CDR1 ENHRY and CDR2 SYGVKD. V was shortened by 10 bases and J by 9 bases, with 15 bases between the two germline ends. DNA for the CDR3: TGTGCCACCAAGGAGGGGCTCCAAGCTTTCTTT. Protein product: CATKEGLQAFF.

The table lists this clonotype with many counts. This chain connects TRBV6-4 to TRBJ2-3, with D unresolved. From germline, CDR1 is MRHNA and CDR2 SNTAGT. Between the trimmed V and J ends, which lost 2 bases and 1 base, there was a span of 4 bases. The CDR3 runs 13 residues. The CDR3 region has the DNA TGTGCCAGCAGTGACGGCGGCACAGATACGCAGTATTTT. It codes for CASSDGGTDTQYF.

This clonotype was seen only a few times. The genes are TRBV5-5 and TRBJ1-5; perhaps TRBD1 as D (5 bases). V lost 3 bases, J lost 7 bases, and 11 bases lay in between. CDR3 length: 13 amino acids. Per germline, CDR1 SGHKS and CDR2 YYEKEE (reference sequence). CDR3 loop: CASSWGVNQPQHF. Here the CDR3 DNA reads TGTGCCAGCAGCTGGGGGGTTAACCAGCCCCAGCATTTT.

The chain employs TRBV15 and TRBJ1-5; D ambiguous. The CDR3 covers 12 residues. Germline CDR1 LNHNV, CDR2 YYDKDF (reference sequence). Between the trimmed V and J ends, which lost 0 bases and 7 bases, there was a span of 4 bases. The CDR3 DNA reads as TGTGCCACCAGCAGAGACGACCAGCCCCAGCATTTT. Translation: CATSRDDQPQHF.

The gene calls are TRBV19 and TRBJ2-6; D possibly uses TRBD1 or TRBD2 (5 bases each). Germline assignment: CDR1 LNHDA and CDR2 SQIVND (reference sequence). V dropped 2 bases and J dropped 3 bases, with 11 bases sitting between them. The CDR3 totals 16 residues. The CDR3 DNA sequence: TGTGCCAGTAGTATACGAGGGGCTCATGGGGCCAACGTCCTGACTTTC. As protein: CASSIRGAHGANVLTF.

This clonotype has just a few counts. The J gene is TRBJ2-7, the V gene TRBV12-3 or TRBV12-4; a weak D match, TRBD2 (6 bases). The CDR3 runs to 15 residues. V was cut by 2 bases and J by 4 bases, with 15 bases left in between. The DNA for the CDR3 is TGTGCCAGCAGTTTATATTCCGGGAGTGTGTACGAGCAGTACTTC. This codes for CASSLYSGSVYEQYF.

This clonotype was counted at least ten times. The chain carries TRBV20-1 and TRBJ2-7, with D hard to call. The ends were cut back, 3 bases at V and 7 bases at J, with 10 bases in the middle. The CDR3 loop spans 11 amino acids. The V gene's germline CDR1 is DFQATT and CDR2 SNEGSKA (reference sequence). The CDR3 sequence: CSASGQEEQYF. The DNA for the CDR3 is TGCAGTGCTAGTGGCCAAGAAGAGCAGTACTTC.

J is TRBJ2-3 and V is TRBV7-2; 9 nucleotides agree with TRBD2. Germline-derived CDR1 and CDR2 are SGHTA and FQGNSA. After removal of 1 base from V and 3 bases from J, the junction contained 5 bases not matched to a gene. The CDR3 loop spans 16 amino acids. CDR3 DNA sequence: TGTGCCAGCAGCTTAGGACTAGCGGAAACTACAGATACGCAGTATTTT. As protein: CASSLGLAETTDTQYF.

This clonotype was counted ten times or more. The V gene is TRBV5-1, the J gene TRBJ2-3; the match to TRBD2 covers 8 bases. After removal of 7 bases from V and 5 bases from J, the junction contained 9 bases not matched to a gene. This CDR3 has 14 residues. CDR1 and CDR2 (germline): SGHRS, YFSETQ. The CDR3 DNA sequence: TGCGCCAGCGTCGCGGGGGGTAGACAAGATACGCAGTATTTT. Its protein product is CASVAGGRQDTQYF.

This clonotype showed up just a few times. V is TRBV29-1 and J is TRBJ2-7, with 10 bases aligning to TRBD1. Trimming removed 7 bases from V and 3 bases from J; junction bases left unmatched: 3. The V gene's germline CDR1 is SQVTM and CDR2 ANQGSEA. The CDR3 is 12 amino acids. Here the CDR3 DNA reads TGCAGCGCCTGGGACAGGGGCTACGAGCAGTACTTC. Encoded protein: CSAWDRGYEQYF.

The chain recombines TRBV7-2 with TRBJ2-3; 12 bases are shared with TRBD2. This CDR3 has 16 amino acids. Trimming took 5 bases from V and 0 from J; bases not matched to a gene: 3. Germline V lookup: CDR1 SGHTA, CDR2 FQGNSA. The CDR3 DNA reads TGTGCCAGCAGCGGGCTAGCGGGGGGGAGCACAGATACGCAGTATTTT. Translation: CASSGLAGGSTDTQYF. Based on the CDR3 plus reference TRBV7-2 and TRBJ2-3, the full variable domain is GAGVSQSPSNKVTEKGKDVELRCDPISGHTALYWYRQSLGQGLEFLIYFQGNSAPDKSGLPSDRFSAERTGGSVSTLTIQRTQQEDSAVYLCASSGLAGGSTDTQYFGPGTRLTVL.

The rearrangement links TRBV7-2 to TRBJ2-3; tentative D call: TRBD2 (7 bases). The CDR3 has 17 amino acids. The V end lost 0 bases, the J end lost 3 bases, and 16 bases lay between the germline ends. CDR1 is SGHTA and CDR2 is FQGNSA in the germline V gene. The CDR3 reads CASSLAGTGGGTDTQYF. The CDR3 coding sequence is TGTGCCAGCAGCTTAGCGGGTACGGGGGGCGGTACAGATACGCAGTATTTT. Full variable domain (remainder filled in from reference TRBV7-2 and TRBJ2-3): GAGVSQSPSNKVTEKGKDVELRCDPISGHTALYWYRQSLGQGLEFLIYFQGNSAPDKSGLPSDRFSAERTGGSVSTLTIQRTQQEDSAVYLCASSLAGTGGGTDTQYFGPGTRLTVL.

The V call is TRBV6-2 or TRBV6-3, the J call TRBJ2-7; D is perhaps TRBD1 (6 bases). Germline CDR1 reads MNHEY; CDR2 reads SVGEGT. The CDR3 contains 12 residues. V lost 8 bases and J 3 bases, leaving 11 bases between the germline ends. The CDR3, as DNA: TGTGCCAGCGGACAGACAAACTACGAGCAGTACTTC. Translation: CASGQTNYEQYF.

The chain uses TRBV5-1 and TRBJ2-3; D is ambiguous. The germline V gene encodes CDR1 SGHRS and CDR2 YFSETQ. The CDR3 is 16 residues long. Trimming left V 1 base short and J 0 bases short, with 12 bases between. The CDR3 sequence: CASSLISVSSTDTQYF. CDR3 bases: TGCGCCAGCAGCTTGATCAGTGTTTCTAGCACAGATACGCAGTATTTT.